The rows below give T cell receptor beta chains drawn from one sample of a study of control samples from healthy donors and cancer patients. The assay was immunoSEQ multiplex PCR, and TCRdb's table has in-frame clones only and misses some. The profile covers about 29,000 clones, with roughly 85% appearing a single time and around 3.9% taken by the ten largest. The specimen sequenced was formalin-fixed, paraffin-embedded tissue. All receptors derive from a female donor with melanoma. Both conserved end residues are part of each CDR3. A D gene is named only where the DNA matches it firmly. Part of the rows lack a size; the others show once, few, many or a class for expanded clones.

>TRBJ2-5|-|-|TRBV19
TGTGCCAGTAGTATGGGACGGCCCCAAGAGACCCAGTACTTC
CASSMGRPQETQYF
>TRBJ1-2|-|-|TRBV7-9
TGTGCCAGCAGCTTGGACGGCTTCTATGGCTACACCTTC
CASSLDGFYGYTF
>TRBJ1-1|-|-|TRBV5-4
TGTGCCAGCAGCTACCCGACGGTCGAGGATGAAGCTTTCTTT
CASSYPTVEDEAFF
>TRBJ2-3|-|-|TRBV10-3
TGTGCCATCAGTGGCGTTGCCGCAGATACGCAGTATTTT
CAISGVAADTQYF
>TRBJ2-7|TRBD2|-|TRBV5-1
TGCGCCAGCAGGCCCCCGGGGGGAGCCTTTTACGAGCAGTACTTC
CASRPPGGAFYEQYF
>TRBJ2-1|TRBD2|-|TRBV30
TGTGCCTCGCTAAGGGGACTAGCGGGACTATCCTACAATGAGCAGTTCTTC
CASLRGLAGLSYNEQFF
>TRBJ2-1|TRBD2|-|TRBV2
TGTGCCAGCAAGTCAGGAGCGGGAAAAGGAAATGAGCAGTTCTTC
CASKSGAGKGNEQFF
>TRBJ1-3|-|-|TRBV4-1
TGCGCCAGCAGCCAATTCGTCGCCAGGCTCGGAAACACCATATATTTT
CASSQFVARLGNTIYF
>TRBJ2-2|-|-|TRBV5-4
TGTGCCAGCAGCTTCATAGACACCGGGGAGCTGTTTTTT
CASSFIDTGELFF
>TRBJ2-2|TRBD2|-|TRBV3-1/TRBV3-2
TGTGCCAGCAGCCCCACTCGGCGGGAGGGTGGCACCGGGGAGCTGTTTTTT
CASSPTRREGGTGELFF
>TRBJ1-4|-|-|TRBV19
TGTGCCAGTAGTATTCTCCCCGGTCTTGGGGGTGCAACTAATGAAAAACTGTTTTTT
CASSILPGLGGATNEKLFF
>TRBJ2-4|TRBD2|-|TRBV6-6
TGTGCCAGCAGTTACCAAGCGGGAGTTGCCAAAAACATTCAGTACTTC
CASSYQAGVAKNIQYF
>TRBJ1-1|-|-|TRBV2
TGTGCCAGCAGTGCAAGGAGGGTCGGGGGGCGTGAAGCTTTCTTT
CASSARRVGGREAFF
>TRBJ2-7|-|-|TRBV5-1
TGCGCCAGCAGCTTGCCTTCTTACGAGCAGTACTTC
CASSLPSYEQYF
>TRBJ2-7|-|-|TRBV18
TGTGCCAGCTCACCCCGACAGGAAGGTGTGCGGGAGCAGTACTTC
CASSPRQEGVREQYF
>TRBJ1-3|-|-|TRBV21-1
TGTGCCAGCGCCGGTCGTGCAGGGGGTTCCGAGGGCTCTGGAAACACCATATATTTT
CASAGRAGGSEGSGNTIYF
>TRBJ1-1|-|-|TRBV2
TGTGCCAGCAGTGGGGAGACAGGCAACACTGAAGCTTTCTTT
CASSGETGNTEAFF
>TRBJ1-3|-|-|TRBV13
TGTGCCAGCAGCTTACGAATTCGGGGAGACACCATATATTTT
CASSLRIRGDTIYF
>TRBJ2-3|TRBD1|-|TRBV6-5
TGTGCCAGCAGGAGGGCAGGGGGCGAGGATACGCAGTATTTT
CASRRAGGEDTQYF
>TRBJ2-5|-|few|TRBV15
TGTGCCACCAGCAGAGATTCCTGGGAAAGGATGATGGGATATTCAGAGACCCAGTACTTC
CATSRDSWERMMGYSETQYF
>TRBJ2-7|TRBD2|-|TRBV15
TGTGCCACCAGCCCGGGAGGAGACGAGCAGTACTTC
CATSPGGDEQYF
>TRBJ1-1|TRBD1|-|TRBV29-1
TGCAGCGTTGAAGACGCGGGACAGGCGAACACTGAAGCTTTCTTT
CSVEDAGQANTEAFF
>TRBJ2-1|-|-|TRBV25-1
TGTGCCAGCAGTGAAATGGGCAGGGGCGACAATGAGCAGTTCTTC
CASSEMGRGDNEQFF
>TRBJ2-1|-|few|TRBV4-3
TGCGCCAGCAGCGACAGTTACAATGAGCAGTTCTTC
CASSDSYNEQFF
>TRBJ2-3|-|once|TRBV2
TGTGCCAGCAGGAGTAGCTCTAACACAGATACGCAGTATTTT
CASRSSSNTDTQYF
>TRBJ2-2|-|-|TRBV7-9
TGTGCCAGCAGCTGGGACGTAGCGAACACCGGGGAGCTGTTTTTT
CASSWDVANTGELFF
>TRBJ1-2|-|-|TRBV4-2
TGTGCCAGCAGCCGTTATCCCGTCGTCTATGGCTACACCTTC
CASSRYPVVYGYTF
>TRBJ1-5|TRBD1|once|TRBV19
TGTGCCAGTAGCCCCCAGGAGACAGGGAGCAATCAGCCCCAGCATTTT
CASSPQETGSNQPQHF
>TRBJ2-2|-|-|TRBV7-9
TGTGCCAGCAGACAAACAGGGATGGGCGGGGAGCTGTTTTTT
CASRQTGMGGELFF
>TRBJ1-1|-|-|TRBV13
TGTGCCACAAATATCGAGGGTACTGAAGCTTTCTTT
CATNIEGTEAFF
>TRBJ1-4|-|-|TRBV19
TGTGCCAGTAGTCCCGGACATAAGGGAGGGGAAAAACTGTTTTTT
CASSPGHKGGEKLFF
>TRBJ1-5|-|-|TRBV27
TGTGCCAGCAGTCAATGGACAGTACGCAATCAGCCCCAGCATTTT
CASSQWTVRNQPQHF
>TRBJ2-5|TRBD2|-|TRBV28
TGTGCCAGCAGTTCTACTAGCGGGGCCAGGGAGACCCAGTACTTC
CASSSTSGARETQYF
>TRBJ2-3|-|-|TRBV7-9
TGTGCCAGCAGTTACAGCAGGAGTGCAGATACGCAGTATTTT
CASSYSRSADTQYF
>TRBJ2-1|-|-|TRBV29-1
TGCAGCGTTGGAGGCTTAGTGGGGGTAAATGAGCAGTTCTTC
CSVGGLVGVNEQFF
>TRBJ2-3|-|-|TRBV5-1
TGCGCCAGCAGCTCCGGTATTAGTAGCGGATCCTTCACAGATACGCAGTATTTT
CASSSGISSGSFTDTQYF
>TRBJ2-5|-|-|TRBV24-1
TGTGCCACCAGTGATTTAAAGACCCAGTACTTC
CATSDLKTQYF
>TRBJ1-2|-|few|TRBV6-5
TGTGCCAGCAGTTACGCCCAGAAAAGTGGCTACACCTTC
CASSYAQKSGYTF
>TRBJ2-1|TRBD2|once|TRBV6-5
TGTGCCAGCAGTTACGGGGCGGGACTATACGATGAGCAGTTCTTC
CASSYGAGLYDEQFF
>TRBJ2-1|-|-|TRBV6-6
TGTGCCAGCACCATTAATCGACAGTTAACCAATGAGCAGTTCTTC
CASTINRQLTNEQFF
>TRBJ2-4|TRBD2|-|TRBV2
TGTGCCACCCACGAACGGGGGGGCAGAAACATTCAGTACTTC
CATHERGGRNIQYF
>TRBJ1-5|-|-|TRBV19
TGTGCCAGTAGTATCATTTGGAATAGCAATCAGCCCCAGCATTTT
CASSIIWNSNQPQHF
>TRBJ2-3|-|-|TRBV5-4
TGTGCCAGCAGCTTGGAGCCAACCAATCCAGATACGCAGTATTTT
CASSLEPTNPDTQYF